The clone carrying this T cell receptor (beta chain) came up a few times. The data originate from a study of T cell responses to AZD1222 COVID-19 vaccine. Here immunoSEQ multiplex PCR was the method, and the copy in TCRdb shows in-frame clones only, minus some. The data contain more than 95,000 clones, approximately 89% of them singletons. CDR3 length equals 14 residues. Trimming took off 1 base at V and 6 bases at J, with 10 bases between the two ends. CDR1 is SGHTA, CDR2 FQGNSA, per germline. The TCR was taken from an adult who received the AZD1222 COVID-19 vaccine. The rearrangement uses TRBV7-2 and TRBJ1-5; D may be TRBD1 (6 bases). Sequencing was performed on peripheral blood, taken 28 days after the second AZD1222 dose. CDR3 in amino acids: CASSLVTGGQPQHF. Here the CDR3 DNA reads TGTGCCAGCAGCTTAGTGACAGGAGGTCAGCCCCAGCATTTT. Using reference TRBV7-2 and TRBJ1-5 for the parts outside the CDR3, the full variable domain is GAGVSQSPSNKVTEKGKDVELRCDPISGHTALYWYRQSLGQGLEFLIYFQGNSAPDKSGLPSDRFSAERTGGSVSTLTIQRTQQEDSAVYLCASSLVTGGQPQHFGDGTRLSIL.